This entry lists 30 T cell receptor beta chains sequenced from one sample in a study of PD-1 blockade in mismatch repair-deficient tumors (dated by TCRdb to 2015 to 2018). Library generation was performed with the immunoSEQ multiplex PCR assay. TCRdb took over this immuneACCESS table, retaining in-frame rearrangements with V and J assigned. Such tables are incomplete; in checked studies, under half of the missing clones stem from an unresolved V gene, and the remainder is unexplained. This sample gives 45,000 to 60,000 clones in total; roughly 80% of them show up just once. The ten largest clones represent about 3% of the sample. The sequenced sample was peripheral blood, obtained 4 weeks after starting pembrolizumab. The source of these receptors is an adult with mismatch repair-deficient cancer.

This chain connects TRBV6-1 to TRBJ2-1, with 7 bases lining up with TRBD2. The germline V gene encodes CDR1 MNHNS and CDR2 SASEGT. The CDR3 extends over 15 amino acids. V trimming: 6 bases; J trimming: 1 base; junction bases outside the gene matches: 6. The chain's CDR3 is CASSRLARSYNEQFF. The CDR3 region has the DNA TGTGCCAGCAGCCGACTAGCCCGTTCCTACAATGAGCAGTTCTTC.

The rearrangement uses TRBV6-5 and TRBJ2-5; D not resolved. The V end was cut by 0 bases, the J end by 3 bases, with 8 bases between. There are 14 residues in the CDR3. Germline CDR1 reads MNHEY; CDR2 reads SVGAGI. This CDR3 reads CASSYSIGEETQYF. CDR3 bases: TGTGCCAGCAGTTACTCGATTGGGGAAGAGACCCAGTACTTC.

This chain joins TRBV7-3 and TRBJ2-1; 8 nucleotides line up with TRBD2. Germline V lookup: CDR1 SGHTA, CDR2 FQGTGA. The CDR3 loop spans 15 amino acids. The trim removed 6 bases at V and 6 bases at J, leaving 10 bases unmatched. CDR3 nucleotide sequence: TGTGCCAGCAGTCAAAGCGGGAGTCTGCCCAATGAGCAGTTCTTC. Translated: CASSQSGSLPNEQFF.

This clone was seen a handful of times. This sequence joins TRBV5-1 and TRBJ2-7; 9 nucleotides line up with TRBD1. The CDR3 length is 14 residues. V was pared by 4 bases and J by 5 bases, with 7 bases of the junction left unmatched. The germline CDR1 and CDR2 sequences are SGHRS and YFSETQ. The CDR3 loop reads CASSRDRASDEQYF. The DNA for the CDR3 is TGCGCCAGCAGCCGGGACAGGGCTTCCGACGAGCAGTACTTC.

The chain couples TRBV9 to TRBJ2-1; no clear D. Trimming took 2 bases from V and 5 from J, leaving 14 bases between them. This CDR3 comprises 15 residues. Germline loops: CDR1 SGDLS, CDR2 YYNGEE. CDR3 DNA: TGTGCCAGCAGCGTGATAGGCGGAACCAACAATGAGCAGTTCTTC. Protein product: CASSVIGGTNNEQFF.

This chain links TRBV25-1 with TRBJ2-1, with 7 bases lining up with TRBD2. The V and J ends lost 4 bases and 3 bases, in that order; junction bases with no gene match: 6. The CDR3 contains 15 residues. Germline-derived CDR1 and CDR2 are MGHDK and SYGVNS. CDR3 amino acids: CASSGVSGDYNEQFF. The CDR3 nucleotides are TGTGCCAGCAGTGGCGTAAGCGGGGACTACAATGAGCAGTTCTTC.

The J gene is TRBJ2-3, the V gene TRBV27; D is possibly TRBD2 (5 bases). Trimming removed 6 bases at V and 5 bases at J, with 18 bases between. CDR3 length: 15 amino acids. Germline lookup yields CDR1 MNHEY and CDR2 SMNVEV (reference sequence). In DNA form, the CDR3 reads TGTGCCAGCAGCCCCAGGTCGCTAGCTATAGATACGCAGTATTTT. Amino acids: CASSPRSLAIDTQYF.

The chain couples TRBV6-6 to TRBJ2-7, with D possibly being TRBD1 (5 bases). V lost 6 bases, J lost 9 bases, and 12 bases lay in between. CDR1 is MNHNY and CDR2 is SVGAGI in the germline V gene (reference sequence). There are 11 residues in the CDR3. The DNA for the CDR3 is TGTGCCAGCAGCCCAGGGATTTGGCAGTACTTC. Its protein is CASSPGIWQYF.

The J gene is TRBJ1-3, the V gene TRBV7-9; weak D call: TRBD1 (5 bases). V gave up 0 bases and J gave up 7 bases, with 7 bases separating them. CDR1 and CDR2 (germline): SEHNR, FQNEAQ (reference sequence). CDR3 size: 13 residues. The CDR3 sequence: CASSLAQGNTIYF. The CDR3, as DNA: TGTGCCAGCAGCTTAGCCCAGGGCAACACCATATATTTT.

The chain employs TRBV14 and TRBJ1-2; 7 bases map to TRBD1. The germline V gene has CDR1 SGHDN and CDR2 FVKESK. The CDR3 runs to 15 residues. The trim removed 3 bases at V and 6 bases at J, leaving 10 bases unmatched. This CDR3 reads CASSQTGTENNGYTF. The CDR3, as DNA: TGTGCCAGCAGCCAGACCGGGACAGAGAACAATGGCTACACCTTC.

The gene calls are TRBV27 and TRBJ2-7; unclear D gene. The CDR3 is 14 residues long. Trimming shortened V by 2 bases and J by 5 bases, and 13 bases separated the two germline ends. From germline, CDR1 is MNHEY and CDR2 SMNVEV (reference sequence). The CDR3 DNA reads TGTGCCAGCAGTTTAATTGGAGCTTCCCACGAGCAGTACTTC. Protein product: CASSLIGASHEQYF.

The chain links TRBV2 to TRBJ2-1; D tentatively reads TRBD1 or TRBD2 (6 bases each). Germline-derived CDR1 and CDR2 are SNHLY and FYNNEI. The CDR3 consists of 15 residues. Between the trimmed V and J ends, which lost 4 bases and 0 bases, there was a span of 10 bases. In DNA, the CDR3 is TGTGCCAGCAGTGGGGGGGCGAGCTCCTACAATGAGCAGTTCTTC. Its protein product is CASSGGASSYNEQFF.

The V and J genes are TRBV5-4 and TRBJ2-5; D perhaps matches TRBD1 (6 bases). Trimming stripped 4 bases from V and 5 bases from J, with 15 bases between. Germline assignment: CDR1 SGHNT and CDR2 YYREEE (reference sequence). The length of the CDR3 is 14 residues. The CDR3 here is CASSDRTGKETQYF. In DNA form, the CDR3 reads TGTGCCAGCAGCGACCGAACAGGGAAGGAGACCCAGTACTTC.

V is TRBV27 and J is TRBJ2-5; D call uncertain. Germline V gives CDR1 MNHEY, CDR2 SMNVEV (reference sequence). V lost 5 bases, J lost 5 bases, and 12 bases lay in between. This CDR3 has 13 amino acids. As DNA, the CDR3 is TGTGCCAGCAGTCCTATTATGGAGGAGACCCAGTACTTC. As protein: CASSPIMEETQYF.

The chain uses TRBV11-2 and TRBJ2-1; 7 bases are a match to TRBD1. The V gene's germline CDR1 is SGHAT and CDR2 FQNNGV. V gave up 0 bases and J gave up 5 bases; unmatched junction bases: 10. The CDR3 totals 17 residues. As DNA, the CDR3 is TGTGCCAGCAGCTTAGATCGTGGGACAGAAAACAACAATGAGCAGTTCTTC. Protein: CASSLDRGTENNNEQFF.

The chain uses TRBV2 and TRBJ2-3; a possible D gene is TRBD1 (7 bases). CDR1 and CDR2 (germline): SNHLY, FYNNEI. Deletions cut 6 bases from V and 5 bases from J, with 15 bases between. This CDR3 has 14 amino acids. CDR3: CASREGQGGDTQYF. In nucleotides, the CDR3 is TGTGCCAGCAGGGAGGGGCAGGGGGGAGATACGCAGTATTTT.

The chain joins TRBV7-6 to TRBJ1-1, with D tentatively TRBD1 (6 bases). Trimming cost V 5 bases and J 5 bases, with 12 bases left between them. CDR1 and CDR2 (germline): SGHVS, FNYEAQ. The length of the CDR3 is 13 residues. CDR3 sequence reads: CASSQGPGTEAFF. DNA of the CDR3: TGTGCCAGCAGCCAGGGGCCGGGGACTGAAGCTTTCTTT.

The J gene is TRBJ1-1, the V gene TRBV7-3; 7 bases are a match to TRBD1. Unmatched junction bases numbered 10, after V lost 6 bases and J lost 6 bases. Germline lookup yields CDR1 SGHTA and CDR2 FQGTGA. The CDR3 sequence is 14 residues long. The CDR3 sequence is CASSFARDSAEAFF. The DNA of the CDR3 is TGTGCCAGCAGTTTCGCCCGGGACAGCGCTGAAGCTTTCTTT.

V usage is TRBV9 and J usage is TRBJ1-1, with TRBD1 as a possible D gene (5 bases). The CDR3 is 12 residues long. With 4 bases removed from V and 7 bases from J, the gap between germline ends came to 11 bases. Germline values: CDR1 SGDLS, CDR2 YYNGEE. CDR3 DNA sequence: TGTGCCAGCAGCCCCCCAGGGTTTGAAGCTTTCTTT. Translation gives CASSPPGFEAFF.

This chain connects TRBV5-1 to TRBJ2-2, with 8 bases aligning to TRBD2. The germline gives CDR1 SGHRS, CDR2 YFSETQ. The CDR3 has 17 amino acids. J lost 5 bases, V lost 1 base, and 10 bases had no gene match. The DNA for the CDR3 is TGCGCCAGCAGCTTGCGTCCGAGCGGGAGTAATACCGGGGAGCTGTTTTTT. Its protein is CASSLRPSGSNTGELFF.

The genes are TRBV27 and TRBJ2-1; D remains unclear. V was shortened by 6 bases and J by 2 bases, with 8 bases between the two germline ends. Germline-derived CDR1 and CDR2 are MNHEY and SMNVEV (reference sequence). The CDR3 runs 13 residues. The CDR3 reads CASRPQPYNEQFF. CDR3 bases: TGTGCCAGCAGGCCCCAACCCTACAATGAGCAGTTCTTC.

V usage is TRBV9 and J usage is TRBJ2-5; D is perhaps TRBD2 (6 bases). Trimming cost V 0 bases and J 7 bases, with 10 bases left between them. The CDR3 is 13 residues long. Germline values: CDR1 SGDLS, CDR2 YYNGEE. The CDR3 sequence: CASSVVEGGTQYF. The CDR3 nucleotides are TGTGCCAGCAGCGTAGTTGAGGGAGGGACCCAGTACTTC.

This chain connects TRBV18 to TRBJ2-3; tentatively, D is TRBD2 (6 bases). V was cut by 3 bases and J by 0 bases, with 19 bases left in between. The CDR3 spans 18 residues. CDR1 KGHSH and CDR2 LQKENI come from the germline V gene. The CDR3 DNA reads TGTGCCAGCTCACCTCACGAGAGGGTAGCGGTTAGCACAGATACGCAGTATTTT. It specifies CASSPHERVAVSTDTQYF.

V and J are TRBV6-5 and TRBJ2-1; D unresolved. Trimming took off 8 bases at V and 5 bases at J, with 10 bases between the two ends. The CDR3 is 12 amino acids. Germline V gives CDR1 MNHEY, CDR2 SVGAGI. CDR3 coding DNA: TGTGCCAGCTGGGCCCGCCACAATGAGCAGTTCTTC. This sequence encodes CASWARHNEQFF.

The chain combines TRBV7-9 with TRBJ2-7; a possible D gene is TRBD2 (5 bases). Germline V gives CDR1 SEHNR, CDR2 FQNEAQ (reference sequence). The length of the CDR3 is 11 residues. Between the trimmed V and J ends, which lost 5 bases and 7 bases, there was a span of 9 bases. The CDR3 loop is CASSAGLEQYF. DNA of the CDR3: TGTGCCAGCAGCGCTGGACTTGAGCAGTACTTC.

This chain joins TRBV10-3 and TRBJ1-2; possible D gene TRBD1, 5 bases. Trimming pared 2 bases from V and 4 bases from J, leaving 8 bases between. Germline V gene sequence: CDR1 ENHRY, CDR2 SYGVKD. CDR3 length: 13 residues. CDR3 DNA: TGTGCCATCAGTGAGGAGGGGAGCTATGGCTACACCTTC. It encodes CAISEEGSYGYTF.

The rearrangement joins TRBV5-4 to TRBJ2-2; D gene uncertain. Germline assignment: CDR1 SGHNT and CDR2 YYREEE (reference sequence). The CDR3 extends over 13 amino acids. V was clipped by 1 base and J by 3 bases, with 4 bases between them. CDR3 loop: CASSLTDTGELFF. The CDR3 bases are TGTGCCAGCAGCTTGACAGACACCGGGGAGCTGTTTTTT.

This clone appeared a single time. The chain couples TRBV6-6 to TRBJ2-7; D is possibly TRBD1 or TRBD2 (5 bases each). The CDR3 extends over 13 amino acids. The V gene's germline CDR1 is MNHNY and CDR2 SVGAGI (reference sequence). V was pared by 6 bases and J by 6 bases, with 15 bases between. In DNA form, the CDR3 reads TGTGCCAGCAGGCTTCAGGGACCCGGCGAGCAGTACTTC. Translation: CASRLQGPGEQYF.

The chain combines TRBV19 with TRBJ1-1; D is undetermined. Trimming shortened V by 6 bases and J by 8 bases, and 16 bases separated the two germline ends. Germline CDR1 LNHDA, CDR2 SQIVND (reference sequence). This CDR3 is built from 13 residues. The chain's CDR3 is CASRKLRTEEAFF. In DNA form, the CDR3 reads TGTGCCAGTAGAAAGCTCAGGACCGAAGAAGCTTTCTTT.

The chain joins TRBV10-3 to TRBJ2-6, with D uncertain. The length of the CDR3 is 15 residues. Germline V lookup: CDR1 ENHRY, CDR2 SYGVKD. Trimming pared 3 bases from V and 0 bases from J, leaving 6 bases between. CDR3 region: CAISDPGSGANVLTF. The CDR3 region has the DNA TGTGCCATCAGTGATCCGGGCTCTGGGGCCAACGTCCTGACTTTC.